This is a list of T cell receptor beta chains from one sample in a study of control samples from healthy donors and cancer patients. Only in-frame clones appear in the TCRdb table, and some are missing; sequencing was by immunoSEQ multiplex PCR. The sample consists of hundreds of thousands of clones, about 93% of them appearing once. The specimen was PBMCs. The receptor source for this set is a man in his forties or fifties with head and neck cancer. Both conserved end residues are part of each CDR3. Fields, in order: V gene, clone size, CDR3 protein. The listing skips clone size in some rows; elsewhere it reads once, few, many or a size class.

v_gene: TRBV4-2
abundance: .
CDR3aa: CASSQDPQLLYNEQFF

v_gene: TRBV3-1/TRBV3-2
abundance: .
CDR3aa: CASSQDRGANTGELFF

v_gene: TRBV25-1
abundance: few
CDR3aa: CASSEFVSGKEHGYTF

v_gene: TRBV4-2
abundance: .
CDR3aa: CASSQVVGLAEGETQYF

v_gene: TRBV27
abundance: .
CDR3aa: CASSSQGTNYGYTF

v_gene: TRBV28
abundance: few
CDR3aa: CASSPVPSGGTEAFF

v_gene: TRBV13
abundance: .
CDR3aa: CASSLNRGNTEAFF

v_gene: TRBV7-7
abundance: .
CDR3aa: CASSLTGQGTQYF

v_gene: TRBV5-1
abundance: .
CDR3aa: CASSPSLRVFQHNEQFF

v_gene: TRBV29-1
abundance: .
CDR3aa: CSGIVSSGNTIYF

v_gene: TRBV7-9
abundance: .
CDR3aa: CASSLERSSYEQYF